These T cell receptor beta chains were read from a single sample in a study of spatial heterogeneity in lung cancer. TCRdb re-called the 5' RACE reads with MiXCR, one entry per CDR3 protein. The table lists approximately 40,000 distinct CDR3 sequences, 6.5% to 8.5% of them singletons. Sample: PBMCs, taken at surgery. The receptors were sampled from a male donor with early-stage non-small cell lung cancer. Each CDR3 is given with its conserved first and last residue. Fields, in order: V gene, D gene, CDR3 protein. The D gene is left open where the match is weak.

V gene: TRBV11-2
D gene: .
CDR3 protein: CASSLGGVSSSYNEQFF

V gene: TRBV3-1
D gene: .
CDR3 protein: CASSQGSTYNEQFF

V gene: TRBV7-2
D gene: TRBD1
CDR3 protein: CASSFPDRVYGYTF

V gene: TRBV7-3
D gene: .
CDR3 protein: CASSPGLLDYNEQFF

V gene: TRBV5-1
D gene: .
CDR3 protein: CASSRDGGNSNQPQHF

V gene: TRBV27
D gene: .
CDR3 protein: CASSFGRFNEQFF

V gene: TRBV29-1
D gene: .
CDR3 protein: CSAVRIRVTDTQYF

V gene: TRBV19
D gene: TRBD2
CDR3 protein: CASSMLGLAVNNEQFF

V gene: TRBV6-1
D gene: TRBD1
CDR3 protein: CATRTRQGDNQPQHF

V gene: TRBV7-3
D gene: TRBD1
CDR3 protein: CASSLTGGTGVNEQFF

V gene: TRBV3-2
D gene: .
CDR3 protein: CASTSWPRRRQADTQYF

V gene: TRBV6-5
D gene: .
CDR3 protein: CASSYERGANEKLFF

V gene: TRBV29-1
D gene: .
CDR3 protein: CSVEESYNSPLHF

V gene: TRBV21-1
D gene: .
CDR3 protein: CASSNVQVAGGGDTQYF

V gene: TRBV5-4
D gene: TRBD2
CDR3 protein: CASSLVAGVYNEQFF

V gene: TRBV7-9
D gene: .
CDR3 protein: CASRQGTEAFF

V gene: TRBV5-1
D gene: .
CDR3 protein: CASSSTGPGELFF

V gene: TRBV6-6
D gene: TRBD1
CDR3 protein: CASSYSQGEDGQPQHF

V gene: TRBV6-5
D gene: .
CDR3 protein: CASSMSVGELFF

V gene: TRBV12-3/TRBV12-4
D gene: .
CDR3 protein: CASSLERGRAGHNEAFF

V gene: TRBV28
D gene: .
CDR3 protein: CASSQHRDQEETQYF

V gene: TRBV19
D gene: TRBD2
CDR3 protein: CASSRSVGLAGNEQFF

V gene: TRBV18
D gene: TRBD1
CDR3 protein: CASRGPSDYGYTF

V gene: TRBV28
D gene: .
CDR3 protein: CASSWVRWEQFF

V gene: TRBV18
D gene: .
CDR3 protein: CASSRSRGTDNEQFF

V gene: TRBV5-1
D gene: .
CDR3 protein: CASSLGPTGNEQFF

V gene: TRBV6-6
D gene: TRBD1
CDR3 protein: CASSPDRGEPSTDTQYF

V gene: TRBV6-5
D gene: TRBD2
CDR3 protein: CASSYSGLAGFQETQYF

V gene: TRBV5-6
D gene: .
CDR3 protein: CASSWANGYTF

V gene: TRBV10-3
D gene: .
CDR3 protein: CAISELPGLGKMSSYNEQFF

V gene: TRBV7-9
D gene: TRBD1
CDR3 protein: CASSLATGDAMNTEAFF

V gene: TRBV24-1
D gene: TRBD2
CDR3 protein: CATSDNSGLAGGDEQFF

V gene: TRBV9
D gene: .
CDR3 protein: CASSPQKSFSSNEQFF